A single TCR beta chain is shown here with its context. Its antigen remains unknown. TCRdb re-called the 5' RACE reads with MiXCR, one entry per CDR3 protein. Of 30,000 to 45,000 distinct CDR3 sequences listed, around an eighth are singletons. Per germline, CDR1 MRHNA and CDR2 SNTAGT. The CDR3 runs 16 residues. V lost 3 bases to trimming and J lost 4 bases, with 13 bases between them. The data stem from a study of CD8 T cells in ankylosing spondylitis. Study-level results: Eight highly homologous variants made up a TCR beta motif, and this motif appeared characteristic of ankylosing spondylitis blood.

This sequence originates from a male donor with ankylosing spondylitis. The sequencing input was synovial fluid, either unsorted or a sorted T cell fraction (not recorded which). The chain joins TRBV6-4 to TRBJ1-6; D ambiguous. CDR3 region: CASSERPSPYNSPLHF. CDR3 in DNA: TGTGCCAGCAGTGAGCGACCGTCTCCTTATAATTCACCCCTCCACTTT.